This TCR beta chain was obtained from a study of OX40 agonist ivuxolimab in advanced cancers. Individuals having autoimmune disease history or systemic immunosuppression were not enrolled. V lost 7 bases to trimming and J lost 11 bases, with 20 bases between them. CDR3 length: 13 amino acids. Germline V lookup: CDR1 MNHEY, CDR2 SMNVEV (reference sequence). Sequenced by immunoSEQ multiplex PCR; TCRdb stores in-frame clones only, minus some. Seen here are 49,000 or so clones, 75% to 90% observed once, and the top ten hold about 48%. Whole-study findings and limits: Clonal expansion from baseline to week 6 occurred in both CD4+ and CD8+ T cells.

Note on this clone: Its matching antigen is unknown.

Material: CD4+ or CD8+ T cells sorted from blood, obtained in a trial of the OX40 agonist ivuxolimab. This chain uses TRBV27 with TRBJ1-1; no firm D call. The source of this sequence is an adult with an advanced solid tumor such as melanoma, head and neck, liver or kidney cancer. The CDR3 is CASTPHLGWQAFF. The DNA of the CDR3 is TGTGCCAGCACCCCCCATTTAGGGTGGCAGGCTTTCTTT.